Sequencing of this TCR beta chain was carried out in a study of cytomegalovirus exposure and HLA in healthy donors. Germline CDR1 is MDHEN and CDR2 is SYDVKM. Losses at the gene ends were 1 base for V and 8 bases for J; bases not matched to a gene: 8. The CDR3 runs to 15 residues. PCR primers comprised 60 Vbeta and 13 Jbeta primers. Profiled with immunoSEQ multiplex PCR; TCRdb holds only in-frame clones, not every one. The table records 100,000 to 150,000 clones, approximately 80% of them present only once. What was sequenced was PBMCs. This receptor was obtained from a male donor in good health and CMV-seropositive. V is TRBV28 and J is TRBJ2-1, with 7 bases aligning to TRBD2. Here the CDR3 DNA reads TGTGCCAGCAGTTTATTGGGGGAGGGCCTCTATGAGCAGTTCTTC. It translates to CASSLLGEGLYEQFF.